The 7 T cell receptor beta chains below all came from one sample that was sequenced in a study of STAT3 mutations in large granular lymphocyte leukemia. Their target antigens are unknown. Repertoires were generated with immunoSEQ multiplex PCR, while TCRdb's copy carries only in-frame clones and drops some. The data show about 3,200 clones, with roughly 88% seen just once and roughly 51% held by the top ten. Whole-study findings and limits: Every T-LGLL patient had at least one immunodominant TCRbeta clonotype.

Sequenced: peripheral blood mononuclear cells. These receptor sequences come from a man aged 35-49 years with T-cell large granular lymphocyte leukemia. Some clones in this sample may be carry-over from other donors' samples.

The J gene is TRBJ1-1, the V gene TRBV6-5; 7 nucleotides agree with TRBD1. CDR1 and CDR2 from the germline V gene are MNHEY and SVGAGI. This CDR3 region has 14 residues. The V segment lost 5 bases and the J segment 1 base; nucleotides outside the gene matches: 4. Written as DNA, the CDR3 is TGTGCCAGCAGTACCAGGACAGGGAACACTGAAGCTTTCTTT. Amino acid sequence: CASSTRTGNTEAFF.

This sequence joins TRBV30 and TRBJ1-1; D might be TRBD1 (5 bases). CDR3 length: 14 residues. Germline CDR1 and CDR2: GTSNPN and SVGIG (reference sequence). The V and J ends lost 2 bases and 4 bases respectively, with 14 bases between them. CDR3 protein: CAWSLMRGGTEAFF. CDR3 nucleotides: TGTGCCTGGAGTCTCATGAGGGGTGGCACTGAAGCTTTCTTT.

This clone was counted a single time. The rearrangement links TRBV7-9 to TRBJ2-7, with TRBD2 matching 11 bases. The V segment lost 4 bases and the J segment 3 bases; nucleotides outside the gene matches: 5. Germline V CDR1 and CDR2: SEHNR, FQNEAQ (reference sequence). The CDR3 has 15 amino acids. Here the CDR3 reads CASSSTSGAFYEQYF. CDR3 nucleotides: TGTGCCAGCAGCTCGACTAGCGGGGCCTTCTACGAGCAGTACTTC.

Only a few counts were recorded for this clone. The J gene is TRBJ1-5, the V gene TRBV7-2; D ambiguous. With 5 bases removed from V and 4 bases from J, the gap between germline ends came to 9 bases. The CDR3 extends over 13 amino acids. Germline V lookup: CDR1 SGHTA, CDR2 FQGNSA. The CDR3 nucleotides are TGTGCCAGCAGCAAGGAGCAGAATCAGCCCCAGCATTTT. Encoded protein: CASSKEQNQPQHF.

The CDR3 loop is CASSPLTDSGNTIYF. Here the CDR3 DNA reads TGCGCCAGCAGCCCACTTACAGACTCTGGAAACACCATATATTTT. The V and J genes are TRBV5-1 and TRBJ1-3, with D unresolved. This CDR3 has 15 residues. The V end lost 4 bases, the J end lost 0 bases, and 11 bases lay between the germline ends. Per germline, CDR1 SGHRS and CDR2 YFSETQ.

The chain joins TRBV19 to TRBJ1-6, with D possibly TRBD1 on 5 matching bases. This CDR3 has 14 amino acids. Trimming left V 5 bases short and J 8 bases short, with 13 bases between. The germline V gene has CDR1 LNHDA and CDR2 SQIVND (reference sequence). The CDR3 DNA is TGTGCCAGTAGTCTTCGGCTGGGGGATTCACCCCTCCACTTT. Its translation is CASSLRLGDSPLHF.

This clone was observed a single time. J is TRBJ2-5 and V is TRBV18; no firm D call. Trimming pared 4 bases from V and 2 bases from J, leaving 2 bases between. The CDR3 covers 11 residues. CDR1 KGHSH and CDR2 LQKENI come from the germline V gene. CDR3 in DNA: TGTGCCAGCTCACAACAAGAGACCCAGTACTTC. Amino acid sequence: CASSQQETQYF.